The clone carrying this TCR beta chain was detected many times. TCRbeta library preparation incorporated unique molecular identifiers. Each CDR3 protein is one row after TCRdb ran MiXCR on the PCR reads. Of about 400,000 distinct CDR3 sequences in the sample, just over 20% were seen once. The data are from a study of T-cell reconstitution after alpha-beta-depleted transplantation in children. The V and J ends lost 7 bases and 2 bases respectively, with 11 bases between them. There are 12 residues in the CDR3. CDR1 and CDR2 from the germline V gene are DFQATT and SNEGSKA (reference sequence). The V and J genes are TRBV20-1 and TRBJ1-2, with D possibly being TRBD1 (6 bases). The material sequenced was PBMCs from the stem cell graft donor, taken from the stem cell graft. The source of this sequence is a human donor who donated a stem cell graft to a child with acute myeloid leukemia. In DNA form, the CDR3 reads TGCAGTGGCACGGGGACAAACTATGGCTACACCTTC. Translated, it gives CSGTGTNYGYTF.